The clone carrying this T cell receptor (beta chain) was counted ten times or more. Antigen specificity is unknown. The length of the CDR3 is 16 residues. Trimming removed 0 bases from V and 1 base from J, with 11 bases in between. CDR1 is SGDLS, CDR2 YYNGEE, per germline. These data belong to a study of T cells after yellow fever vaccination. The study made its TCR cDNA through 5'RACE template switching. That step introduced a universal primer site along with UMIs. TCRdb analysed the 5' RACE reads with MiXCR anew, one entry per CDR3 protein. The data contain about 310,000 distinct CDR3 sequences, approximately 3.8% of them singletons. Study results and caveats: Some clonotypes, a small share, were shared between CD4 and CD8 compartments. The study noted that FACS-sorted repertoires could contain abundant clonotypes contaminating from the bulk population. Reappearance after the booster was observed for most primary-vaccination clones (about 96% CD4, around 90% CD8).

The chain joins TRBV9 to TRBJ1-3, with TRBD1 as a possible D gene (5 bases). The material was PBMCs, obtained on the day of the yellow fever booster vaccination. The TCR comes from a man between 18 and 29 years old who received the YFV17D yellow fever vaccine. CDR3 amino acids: CASSVANPGSGNTIYF. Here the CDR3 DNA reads TGTGCCAGCAGCGTAGCTAATCCAGGGTCTGGAAACACCATATATTTT. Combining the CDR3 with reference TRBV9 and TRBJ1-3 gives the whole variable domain DSGVTQTPKHLITATGQRVTLRCSPRSGDLSVYWYQQSLDQGLQFLIQYYNGEERAKGNILERFSAQQFPDLHSELNLSSLELGDSALYFCASSVANPGSGNTIYFGEGSWLTVV.